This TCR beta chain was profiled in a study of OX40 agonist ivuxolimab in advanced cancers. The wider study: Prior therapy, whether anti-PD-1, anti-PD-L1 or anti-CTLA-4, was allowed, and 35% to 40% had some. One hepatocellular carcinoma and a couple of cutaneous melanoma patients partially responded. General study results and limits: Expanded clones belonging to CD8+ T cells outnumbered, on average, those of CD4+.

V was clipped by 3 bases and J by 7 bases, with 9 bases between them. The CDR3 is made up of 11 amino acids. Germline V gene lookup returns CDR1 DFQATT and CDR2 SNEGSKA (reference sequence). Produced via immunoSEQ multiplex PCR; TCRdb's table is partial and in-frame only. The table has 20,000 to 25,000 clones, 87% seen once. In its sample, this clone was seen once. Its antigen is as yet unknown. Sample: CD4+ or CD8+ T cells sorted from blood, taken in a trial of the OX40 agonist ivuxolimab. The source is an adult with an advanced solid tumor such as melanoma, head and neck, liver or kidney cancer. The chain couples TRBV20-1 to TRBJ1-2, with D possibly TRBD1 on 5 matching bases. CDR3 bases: TGCAGTGCTAGTCCAGGGCTTGGCTACACCTTC. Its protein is CSASPGLGYTF.